This T cell receptor beta chain was sequenced in a study of OX40 agonist ivuxolimab in advanced cancers. Overall study: From about 20 to 80 years was the age range, with a mean of around 56 years, and roughly 80% were male. Findings and caveats of the study: The antigen specificity of the peripheral T cells (those that were expanded) was not determined.

Sequenced by immunoSEQ multiplex PCR; TCRdb stores in-frame clones only, minus some. The sample contains around 56,000 clones, 88% of which appear only once. This CDR3 is built from 15 residues. The V end lost 0 bases, the J end lost 3 bases, and 11 bases lay between the germline ends. Germline CDR1 reads LGHNA; CDR2 reads YSLEER. Notes on this clone: As yet, its antigen is unknown.

The chain is built from TRBV4-3 and TRBJ1-1; D gene uncertain. This clonotype was sampled from an adult with an advanced solid tumor such as melanoma, head and neck, liver or kidney cancer. Sequencing was performed on CD4+ or CD8+ T cells sorted from blood, taken in a trial of the OX40 agonist ivuxolimab. The CDR3 bases are TGCGCCAGCAGCCAAGATGCCAGTGGGGACACTGAAGCTTTCTTT. Translation gives CASSQDASGDTEAFF.